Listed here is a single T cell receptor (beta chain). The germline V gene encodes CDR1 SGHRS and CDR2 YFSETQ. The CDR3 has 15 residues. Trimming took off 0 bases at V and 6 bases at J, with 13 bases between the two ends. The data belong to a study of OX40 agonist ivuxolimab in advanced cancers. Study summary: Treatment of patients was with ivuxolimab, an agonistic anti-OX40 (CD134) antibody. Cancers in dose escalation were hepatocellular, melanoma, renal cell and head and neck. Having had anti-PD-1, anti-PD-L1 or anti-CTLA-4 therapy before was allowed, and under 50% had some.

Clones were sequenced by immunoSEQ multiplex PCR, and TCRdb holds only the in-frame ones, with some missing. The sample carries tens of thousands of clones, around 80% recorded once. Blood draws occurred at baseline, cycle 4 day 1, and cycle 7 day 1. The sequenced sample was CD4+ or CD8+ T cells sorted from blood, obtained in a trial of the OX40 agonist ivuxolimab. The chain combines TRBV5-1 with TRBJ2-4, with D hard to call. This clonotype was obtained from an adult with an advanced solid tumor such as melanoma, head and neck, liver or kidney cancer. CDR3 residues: CASSLDLDRVNIQYF. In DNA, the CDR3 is TGCGCCAGCAGCTTGGATCTGGATAGGGTAAACATTCAGTACTTC.